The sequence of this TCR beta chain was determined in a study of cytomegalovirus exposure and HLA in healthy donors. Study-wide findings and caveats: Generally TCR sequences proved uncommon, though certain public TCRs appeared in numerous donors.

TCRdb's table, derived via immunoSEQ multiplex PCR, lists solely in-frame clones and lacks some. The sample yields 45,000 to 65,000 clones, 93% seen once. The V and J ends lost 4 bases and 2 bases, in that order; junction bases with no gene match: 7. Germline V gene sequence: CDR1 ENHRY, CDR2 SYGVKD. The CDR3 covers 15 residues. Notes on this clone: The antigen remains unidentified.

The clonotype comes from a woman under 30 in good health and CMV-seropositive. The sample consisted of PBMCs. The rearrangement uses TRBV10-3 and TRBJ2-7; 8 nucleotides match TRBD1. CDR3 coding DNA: TGTGCCATCAGTGCCCCAGGACAGGGTCCCTACGAGCAGTACTTC. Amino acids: CAISAPGQGPYEQYF.